This T cell receptor (beta chain) came from a study of blood T cells in healthy people across ages. Findings of the study overall: Total diversity from one million sequenced T cells was likely underestimated.

The CDR3 length is 14 residues. V was cut by 3 bases and J by 2 bases, with 13 bases left in between. Germline CDR1 and CDR2: SQVTM and ANQGSEA. With a J-beta primer mix and a sample-barcoded 5' primer, a second PCR ran about 7 to 12 cycles. Each CDR3 protein is one row after TCRdb ran MiXCR on the 5' RACE reads. The sample includes more than 600,000 distinct CDR3 sequences, roughly 25% of them seen just once. This clonotype was counted only a few times. The target antigen is unknown. The same data also went into a second study, on T cells of mothers and their children. That study reports: Around 3.2 million TCR beta reads per child versus over 8 million per mother. Related and unrelated pairs show similar shaping of TCR recombination output by thymic selection. Related mother-child pairs shared marginally more repertoire than unrelated pairs, though not significantly.

Sequencing used blood. The receptor's source is a boy aged 5 to 17 in good health. The genes are TRBV29-1 and TRBJ1-2, with a possible D match to TRBD1 (5 bases). The CDR3 sequence is CSVDRQGVNYGYTF. The DNA for the CDR3 is TGCAGCGTTGACCGGCAGGGAGTAAACTATGGCTACACCTTC.